Presented here are 21 T cell receptor beta chains from one specimen sequenced in a study of blood T cell repertoires in COVID-19. The protocol was immunoSEQ multiplex PCR, while the TCRdb copy is restricted to in-frame clones and leaves out a portion. The sample lists roughly 140,000 clones, 70% to 85% occurring once. Sequenced material: peripheral blood. These receptors were obtained from a man between 60 and 75 years old with active or convalescent COVID-19.

The rearrangement links TRBV15 to TRBJ2-2; D not certain. The CDR3 extends over 16 amino acids. Germline V gives CDR1 LNHNV, CDR2 YYDKDF (reference sequence). V was trimmed by 0 bases and J by 5 bases, leaving 13 bases between them. CDR3 bases: TGTGCCACCAGCAGAGATCTCAAAATCGGGACCGGGGAGCTGTTTTTT. Encoded protein: CATSRDLKIGTGELFF.

This rearrangement joins TRBV7-2 to TRBJ2-5, with 9 bases lining up with TRBD2. The CDR3 is 16 residues long. V shed 1 base and J 1 base; nucleotides not matched to a gene: 4. Per the germline V gene, CDR1 is SGHTA and CDR2 is FQGNSA. CDR3 protein: CASSLGLAGFQETQYF. The CDR3 DNA sequence: TGTGCCAGCAGCTTAGGGCTAGCGGGGTTCCAAGAGACCCAGTACTTC.

V usage is TRBV4-3 and J usage is TRBJ1-2, with D unclear. Trimming pared 0 bases from V and 5 bases from J, leaving 13 bases between. The germline CDR1 and CDR2 sequences are LGHNA and YSLEER. There are 15 residues in the CDR3. For the CDR3, the DNA is TGCGCCAGCAGCCAAGATATTAGCACAAAATATGGCTACACCTTC. Translation: CASSQDISTKYGYTF.

The rearrangement uses TRBV4-1 and TRBJ1-2; 8 nucleotides match TRBD1. Germline V gene data show CDR1 as MGHRA and CDR2 as YSYEKL. CDR3 length: 15 amino acids. Trimming removed 2 bases from V and 1 base from J; junction bases left unmatched: 3. The CDR3 DNA follows: TGCGCCAGCAGCCAACGGACAGGGAATAACTATGGCTACACCTTC. Its translation: CASSQRTGNNYGYTF.

The chain has TRBV18 and TRBJ1-2; tentative D call: TRBD1 (5 bases). CDR1 and CDR2 (germline): KGHSH, LQKENI. The V gene lost 0 bases and the J gene lost 5 bases, with 16 bases spanning the gap. This CDR3 contains 16 residues. CDR3 in amino acids: CASSPPNRPEQYGYTF. CDR3 coding DNA: TGTGCCAGCTCACCACCGAACAGGCCAGAACAATATGGCTACACCTTC.

The V gene is TRBV19, the J gene TRBJ1-5; the D gene is possibly TRBD1 (6 bases). The CDR3 loop spans 16 amino acids. Trimming removed 3 bases from V and 0 bases from J, with 12 bases in between. The germline CDR1 and CDR2 sequences are LNHDA and SQIVND (reference sequence). CDR3 nucleotides: TGTGCCAGTAGTATGGCGGGGGGCGGTAGCAATCAGCCCCAGCATTTT. This encodes CASSMAGGGSNQPQHF.

This chain links TRBV6-5 with TRBJ1-2; D perhaps matches TRBD1 (6 bases). The CDR3 runs to 15 residues. Trimming stripped 0 bases from V and 6 bases from J, with 14 bases between. From germline, CDR1 is MNHEY and CDR2 SVGAGI. The CDR3 region has the DNA TGTGCCAGCAGTTACTCTGGGACACCCCATAATGGCTACACCTTC. Translating it yields CASSYSGTPHNGYTF.

V gene TRBV2 combines with J gene TRBJ1-3; no reliable D call. Trimming took 8 bases from V and 2 from J, leaving 16 bases between them. This CDR3 is 15 amino acids long. Looked up from germline, CDR1 is SNHLY and CDR2 is FYNNEI. The CDR3: CASPSGRTTGNTIYF. The CDR3 DNA follows: TGTGCCAGCCCATCCGGGAGGACGACTGGAAACACCATATATTTT.

The rearrangement uses TRBV19 and TRBJ1-1; a possible D gene is TRBD1 (5 bases). The germline gives CDR1 LNHDA, CDR2 SQIVND (reference sequence). The CDR3 has 15 amino acids. V lost 0 bases and J 11 bases, leaving 19 bases between the germline ends. This chain's CDR3 is CASSIDKRSSGTAFF. The CDR3 DNA reads TGTGCCAGTAGTATAGATAAACGAAGCAGCGGGACGGCTTTCTTT.

A few counts support this clone. The J gene is TRBJ2-7, the V gene TRBV28; possible D gene TRBD2, 6 bases. Trimming stripped 5 bases from V and 4 bases from J, with 12 bases between. The CDR3 loop spans 13 amino acids. Germline V gene lookup returns CDR1 MDHEN and CDR2 SYDVKM. CDR3 amino acids: CASSGTGGYEQYF. The CDR3 nucleotides are TGTGCCAGCAGTGGGACTGGGGGATACGAGCAGTACTTC.

The chain is built from TRBV28 and TRBJ1-1; D is ambiguous. V lost 6 bases and J lost 4, with 18 bases in between. The V gene's germline CDR1 is MDHEN and CDR2 SYDVKM. This CDR3 spans 15 amino acids. The CDR3 sequence is CASRIDADIITEAFF. The CDR3 region has the DNA TGTGCCAGCAGGATAGACGCGGATATTATCACTGAAGCTTTCTTT.

This clone has just a few counts. The chain combines TRBV7-9 with TRBJ2-7; no clear D gene. CDR3 length equals 13 residues. Trimming took 5 bases from V and 1 from J, leaving 9 bases between them. CDR1 and CDR2 from the germline V gene are SEHNR and FQNEAQ (reference sequence). CDR3 DNA sequence: TGTGCCAGCAGCCCCGTTCTATCCTACGAGCAGTACTTC. Translated, it gives CASSPVLSYEQYF.

The chain combines TRBV11-3 with TRBJ2-7, with D possibly matching TRBD2 (6 bases). Deletions cut 1 base from V and 1 base from J, with 8 bases between. This CDR3 has 14 residues. Germline CDR1 is SGHNT and CDR2 is YENEEA. The CDR3 reads CASSLVAGSYEQYF. For the CDR3, the DNA is TGTGCCAGCAGCTTAGTTGCGGGGTCCTACGAGCAGTACTTC. Together with reference TRBV11-3 and TRBJ2-7, the CDR3 gives the full variable domain: EAGVVQSPRYKIIEKKQPVAFWCNPISGHNTLYWYLQNLGQGPELLIRYENEEAVDDSQLPKDRFSAERLKGVDSTLKIQPAELGDSAVYLCASSLVAGSYEQYFGPGTRLTVT.

The V gene is TRBV21-1, the J gene TRBJ1-4; the listed D gene, TRBD1, was not tested against the DNA. TRBV21-1 is a documented pseudogene. The CDR3 totals 16 residues. In nucleotides, the CDR3 is TGTGCCAGCTTCCGGGACAGGGGGCGCACTAATGAAAAACTGTTTTTT. Protein: CASFRDRGRTNEKLFF.

The chain combines TRBV6-6 with TRBJ2-1; TRBD2 matches 7 bases. The CDR3 runs to 14 residues. V gave up 4 bases and J gave up 6 bases; unmatched junction bases: 6. Germline V lookup: CDR1 MNHNY, CDR2 SVGAGI (reference sequence). The CDR3 spells CASSSPTSLNEQFF. The CDR3 DNA follows: TGTGCCAGCAGTTCCCCGACTAGCCTCAATGAGCAGTTCTTC.

The chain carries TRBV7-2 and TRBJ2-1; D may be TRBD1 (5 bases). The CDR3 is 15 amino acids. Between the trimmed V and J ends, which lost 1 base and 8 bases, there was a span of 15 bases. Per germline, CDR1 SGHTA and CDR2 FQGNSA. CDR3 amino acids: CASSLGGRAGHEQFF. The CDR3 DNA sequence: TGTGCCAGCAGCTTAGGGGGCAGGGCCGGGCATGAGCAGTTCTTC.

The count of this clone is one. CDR3 loop: CASTRGDTGELFF. The CDR3, as DNA: TGCGCCAGCACCCGGGGGGATACCGGGGAGCTGTTTTTT. The chain links TRBV5-1 to TRBJ2-2; TRBD2 matches 7 bases. Trimming took 6 bases from V and 5 from J; bases not matched to a gene: 4. The CDR3 loop spans 13 amino acids. The germline gives CDR1 SGHRS, CDR2 YFSETQ. Looking up the rest from reference TRBV5-1 and TRBJ2-2 gives the full variable domain: KAGVTQTPRYLIKTRGQQVTLSCSPISGHRSVSWYQQTPGQGLQFLFEYFSETQRNKGNFPGRFSGRQFSNSRSEMNVSTLELGDSALYLCASTRGDTGELFFGEGSRLTVL.

The rearrangement uses TRBV5-8 and TRBJ2-1, with 10 bases fitting TRBD2. The CDR3 consists of 17 residues. Germline V CDR1 and CDR2: SGHTS, YDEGEE. Trimming at V came to 0 bases and at J to 3 bases, leaving 6 bases not matched to a gene. The chain's CDR3 is CASSLEFSSGSYNEQFF. CDR3 in DNA: TGTGCCAGCAGCTTGGAATTTTCTAGCGGGAGCTACAATGAGCAGTTCTTC.

V usage is TRBV24-1 and J usage is TRBJ1-1; unclear D gene. Germline values: CDR1 KGHDR, CDR2 SFDVKD. V was trimmed by 5 bases and J by 1 base, leaving 7 bases between them. The CDR3 loop spans 13 amino acids. The CDR3 DNA sequence: TGTGCCACCAGTGCACAGCCGAACACTGAAGCTTTCTTT. Its translation is CATSAQPNTEAFF.

The chain is built from TRBV23-1 and TRBJ2-1; TRBD1 aligns across 11 bases. TRBV23-1 is an open reading frame whose function is uncertain. With V trimmed by 11 bases and J by 4 bases, 7 bases remained unmatched. The CDR3 has 14 amino acids. CDR3 region: CADPGQGVYNEQFF. For the CDR3, the DNA is TGCGCCGACCCGGGACAGGGGGTTTACAATGAGCAGTTCTTC.

The rearrangement links TRBV24-1 to TRBJ2-1, with a weak D call TRBD2 (5 bases). The CDR3 consists of 15 residues. The V gene lost 1 base and the J gene lost 0 bases, with 6 bases spanning the gap. Germline CDR1 KGHDR, CDR2 SFDVKD. CDR3 region: CATSDFSGSYNEQFF. The CDR3 nucleotides read TGTGCCACCAGTGATTTCAGCGGCTCCTACAATGAGCAGTTCTTC.